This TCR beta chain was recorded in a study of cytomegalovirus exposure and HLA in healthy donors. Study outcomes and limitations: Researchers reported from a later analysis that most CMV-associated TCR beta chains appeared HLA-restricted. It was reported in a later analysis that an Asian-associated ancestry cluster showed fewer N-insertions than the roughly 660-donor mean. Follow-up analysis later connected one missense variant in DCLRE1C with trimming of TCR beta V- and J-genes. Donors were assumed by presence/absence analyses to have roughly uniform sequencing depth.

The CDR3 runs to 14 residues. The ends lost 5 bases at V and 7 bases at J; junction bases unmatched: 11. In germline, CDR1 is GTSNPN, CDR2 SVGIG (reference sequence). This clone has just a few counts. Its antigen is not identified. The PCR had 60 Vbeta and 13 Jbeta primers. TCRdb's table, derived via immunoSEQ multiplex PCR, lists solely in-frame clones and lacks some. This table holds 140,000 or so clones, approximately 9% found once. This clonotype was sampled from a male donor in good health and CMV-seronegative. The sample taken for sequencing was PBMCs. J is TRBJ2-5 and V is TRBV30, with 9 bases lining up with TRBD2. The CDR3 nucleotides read TGTGCCTGGGGTAGCGGGAGTTTAATCGGGACCCAGTACTTC. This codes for CAWGSGSLIGTQYF.